This TCR beta chain originates from a study of beta chain features in type 1 diabetes. Study findings and constraints: Insertions at VDJ junctions were less frequent in type 1 diabetes patients. These patients also deleted more nucleotides at the same junctions. Patients showed naive, central memory and Treg TCRB repertoires that appeared more similar than those of healthy donors.

In this sample, this clone turned up a few times. Its antigen is not identified. The authors took one heparinised blood draw, averaging about 116 mL, from each donor. Sorting based on CD45RO/CCR7/CD25/CD127/CD95/CD27 separated CD4+ naive, central memory, regulatory and stem cell-like memory cells. Expressed TCRB transcripts were sequenced because the isolated RNA had all been reverse transcribed beforehand. Method: immunoSEQ multiplex PCR; TCRdb's copy keeps in-frame clones and lacks some. The sample contains roughly 350,000 clones, 9.5% to 11% of which appear only once. V shed 2 bases, J shed 0 bases, and the junction held 1 base outside the gene matches. Germline values: CDR1 SNHLY, CDR2 FYNNEI. This CDR3 is built from 16 residues.

The chain uses TRBV2 and TRBJ2-3; 11 bases align to TRBD2. Source material: naive CD4+ T cells from blood. The origin of this receptor is a woman in her twenties or thirties in good health. CDR3 in amino acids: CASSERLAGSTDTQYF. CDR3 nucleotides: TGTGCCAGCAGTGAAAGACTAGCGGGAAGCACAGATACGCAGTATTTT.